This T cell receptor beta chain was identified during a study of OX40 agonist ivuxolimab in advanced cancers. Trimming stripped 3 bases from V and 12 bases from J, with 12 bases between. CDR3 size: 12 residues. CDR1 is MNHEY, CDR2 SMNVEV, per germline (reference sequence). TCRdb's table, derived via immunoSEQ multiplex PCR, lists solely in-frame clones and lacks some. The profile shows under 35,000 clones, around 92% of them singletons. The receptor's source is an adult with an advanced solid tumor such as melanoma, head and neck, liver or kidney cancer. The V and J genes are TRBV27 and TRBJ2-1; TRBD1 or TRBD2 may be the D gene (6 bases each). Specimen: CD4+ or CD8+ T cells sorted from blood, collected in a trial of the OX40 agonist ivuxolimab. CDR3 sequence reads: CASSFGGLGQFF. In DNA, the CDR3 is TGTGCCAGCAGTTTTGGGGGGCTCGGGCAGTTCTTC.